There are many counts of the clone carrying this T cell receptor (beta chain). Its antigen is unidentified. The CDR3 sequence is 16 residues long. V was clipped by 5 bases and J by 4 bases, with 15 bases between them. Germline CDR1 and CDR2: LNHDA and SQIVND (reference sequence). TCRdb re-derived calls from the 5' RACE reads in MiXCR, one entry per CDR3 protein. The table records 150,000 to 200,000 distinct CDR3 sequences, roughly 18% of them present only once. The data derive from a study of CD8 T cells in ankylosing spondylitis. Study-wide findings and caveats: As reported, disease-linked clones showed significant enrichment in matched ankylosing spondylitis synovial fluid. A TCR beta motif of fewer than ten highly homologous variants seemed to mark ankylosing spondylitis blood.

This receptor was identified in a male donor under 30 with ankylosing spondylitis or in good health (not recorded which). The gene calls are TRBV19 and TRBJ1-6, with a possible D match to TRBD1 (5 bases). Sequenced sample: blood, either unsorted or a sorted T cell fraction (not recorded which). In DNA form, the CDR3 reads TGTGCCAGTAGTCCGAGACAGTCCGAATATAATTCACCCCTCCACTTT. Translated: CASSPRQSEYNSPLHF.